These 9 T cell receptor beta chains were all obtained from the same sample, sequenced in a study of CD8 T cells in Susac syndrome. RNA totalling 0.5 to 1 ug underwent reverse transcription with random hexamers. TCRdb itself ran the immunoSEQ multiplex PCR reads through MiXCR, one entry per CDR3 protein. The sample lists more than 200,000 distinct CDR3 sequences, over 85% occurring once. Material for sequencing was CD4+ T cells from PBMCs. The receptors were gathered from a human donor with multiple sclerosis.

The J gene is TRBJ2-1, the V gene TRBV5-1; 7 bases line up with TRBD1. This CDR3 is built from 14 residues. Germline CDR1 and CDR2: SGHRS and YFSETQ. With V trimmed by 4 bases and J by 4 bases, 5 bases remained unmatched. The CDR3 protein is CASSMATGYNEQFF. The CDR3 DNA is TGCGCCAGCAGCATGGCGACAGGGTACAATGAGCAGTTCTTC.

The V and J genes are TRBV5-6 and TRBJ2-5; TRBD1 is a possible D gene (5 bases). Between the trimmed V and J ends, which lost 0 bases and 7 bases, there was a span of 16 bases. The CDR3 totals 15 residues. Germline assignment: CDR1 SGHDT and CDR2 YYEEEE. In nucleotides, the CDR3 is TGTGCCAGCAGCTTGGGGGGCGCCGGCTTCGGGACCCAGTACTTC. Amino acids: CASSLGGAGFGTQYF.

The chain links TRBV2 to TRBJ2-3; D may be TRBD2 (5 bases). Deletions cut 9 bases from V and 2 bases from J, with 12 bases between. The CDR3 sequence is 13 residues long. Germline V gives CDR1 SNHLY, CDR2 FYNNEI. Here the CDR3 reads CASRSGTTDTQYF. The CDR3 region has the DNA TGTGCCAGTAGGAGCGGCACCACAGATACGCAGTATTTT.

The chain uses TRBV20-1 and TRBJ1-3; D unresolved. The CDR3 extends over 13 amino acids. V lost 0 bases to trimming and J lost 8 bases, with 11 bases between them. The germline V gene has CDR1 DFQATT and CDR2 SNEGSKA (reference sequence). The CDR3 bases are TGCAGTGCTAGAGATCCGGGCCGCTACACCATATATTTT. Amino acid sequence: CSARDPGRYTIYF.

The chain carries TRBV20-1 and TRBJ2-2; D is undetermined. The CDR3 sequence is 12 residues long. V lost 4 bases and J lost 0, with 3 bases in between. CDR1 and CDR2 (germline): DFQATT, SNEGSKA (reference sequence). In DNA, the CDR3 is TGCAGTGCTACCTCGAACACCGGGGAGCTGTTTTTT. This translates into CSATSNTGELFF.

V is TRBV20-1 and J is TRBJ1-2, with a possible D match to TRBD1 (5 bases). This CDR3 is built from 14 residues. Trimming removed 0 bases from V and 4 bases from J, with 12 bases in between. Looked up from germline, CDR1 is DFQATT and CDR2 is SNEGSKA (reference sequence). DNA for the CDR3: TGCAGTGCTAGAGATTCGAAGGGACTCTATGGCTACACCTTC. It yields the protein CSARDSKGLYGYTF.

The table lists this clonotype with a count of one. The chain is built from TRBV19 and TRBJ1-5; D remains ambiguous. V shed 7 bases and J shed 0 bases, with 13 bases lying between them. CDR1 LNHDA and CDR2 SQIVND come from the germline V gene (reference sequence). The CDR3 is 15 residues long. In DNA form, the CDR3 reads TGTGCCAGTACCGCTACAGATTATAGCAATCAGCCCCAGCATTTT. Protein sequence: CASTATDYSNQPQHF. Full variable domain (remainder filled in from reference TRBV19 and TRBJ1-5): DGGITQSPKYLFRKEGQNVTLSCEQNLNHDAMYWYRQDPGQGLRLIYYSQIVNDFQKGDIAEGYSVSREKKESFPLTVTSAQKNPTAFYLCASTATDYSNQPQHFGDGTRLSIL.

This clonotype was observed once. The chain uses TRBV5-6 and TRBJ2-3; a possible D gene is TRBD2 (6 bases). This CDR3 contains 16 residues. The V end lost 0 bases, the J end lost 1 base, and 12 bases lay between the germline ends. In germline, CDR1 is SGHDT, CDR2 YYEEEE. In DNA form, the CDR3 reads TGTGCCAGCAGCTTGGGTCGCGGGGCCGGCACAGATACGCAGTATTTT. Protein: CASSLGRGAGTDTQYF. Full variable domain (outside the CDR3, taken from reference TRBV5-6 and TRBJ2-3): DAGVTQSPTHLIKTRGQQVTLRCSPKSGHDTVSWYQQALGQGPQFIFQYYEEEERQRGNFPDRFSGHQFPNYSSELNVNALLLGDSALYLCASSLGRGAGTDTQYFGPGTRLTVL.

The CDR3 nucleotides are TGTGCCAGCAGCTTTTTTCAGGGTCCTGGTGGCACTGAAGCTTTCTTT. Amino acids: CASSFFQGPGGTEAFF. V gene TRBV5-4 combines with J gene TRBJ1-1, with D possibly TRBD1 on 5 matching bases. Germline V gene sequence: CDR1 SGHNT, CDR2 YYREEE (reference sequence). This CDR3 has 16 amino acids. Trimming stripped 2 bases from V and 4 bases from J, with 18 bases between.